This TCR beta chain comes out of a study of cytomegalovirus exposure and HLA in healthy donors (TCRdb year 2017). With respect to the entire study: An earlier analysis of approximately 600 of the donors reported 250 to 350 Gb of sequence data and around 120 million unique TCR beta sequences from about 200 million T cells. An early release that covered some 630 HLA-typed donors contained approximately 300 gigabases of sequencing data and around 85 million unique TCR sequences. Among the roughly 370 genotyped donors, 75% to 90% belonged to the genetic ancestry cluster associated with self-reported Caucasian donors. The aim of the study was to test whether cataloging public T cell receptors could identify signatures of past pathogen exposure. Using immunosequencing, the study profiled T cell repertoires from 550 to 750 subjects and related those repertoires to cytomegalovirus serostatus. A separate validation cohort of approximately 120 different subjects was used in addition to the approximately 640-subject first cohort. The study combined high-throughput TCR immunosequencing, statistical association of individual TCRs with disease status, and machine learning to predict cytomegalovirus infection status. To study patterns of TCR occurrence, a later analysis re-analyzed previously published TCR beta repertoires from under 750 donors and added high-resolution HLA genotyping. In the later analysis, no new phenotypic data were used to find candidate immune exposures; instead, reliance was placed on TCR beta sequences and their occurrence across donors. An earlier analysis of fewer than 700 of the donors applied high-throughput TCR beta sequencing to assess whether each TCR beta V gene segment acted as functional or pseudogenic. Alongside the repertoire data, information on donor age, sex, ethnicity and CMV serostatus was compiled. A later genetic analysis used genome-wide SNP genotypes for about 65% of the 666 donors, treating that subset as a discovery cohort. All discovery cohort repertoires had been generated using a single sequencing platform. HLA typing included class I and class II loci at four-digit resolution. Typing coverage varied by locus: about 620-640 donors for A, B, C, DRB1 and DQB1; roughly 500 for DQA1; about 590 for DPA1; roughly 450 for DPB1. Roughly 5 DR-DQ haplotypes were handled as single units for association and clustering, since linkage in the cohort was strong. Among 398 genotyped donors of the cohort, an average of about 240,000 unique TCR beta nucleotide sequences were sequenced per donor, 15% to 20% of them non-productive.

Receptor amplification or capture employed the immunoSEQ multiplex PCR assay. For the multiplex PCR, a mixture combining 60 forward primers for TCR Vbeta segments and 13 reverse primers for TCR Jbeta segments was used. The CDR3 region of rearranged TCR beta genes was amplified from genomic DNA with a multiplex PCR assay. On the Illumina HiSeq System, the amplified TCR beta libraries were sequenced as 87-base-pair reads. The study's processing was this. Across the 500 to 750 repertoires, a later analysis counted 78 million or so unique TCR beta chains, roughly 11 million of which were shared by at least two donors. Raw reads were error-corrected and collapsed into unique sequences with a nearest-neighbor algorithm that merged closely related sequences to remove PCR and sequencing errors. V, D and J gene segments were assigned by aligning CDR3 sequences to IMGT reference sequences. For a sequence to be retained, at least a six-nucleotide match to both a V gene segment and a J gene segment was required. A rearrangement was called productive if the CDR3 had no stop codons and remained in frame with V and J, and every other rearrangement was called non-productive. Following IMGT convention, CDR3 was defined as the stretch from the second conserved V-encoded cysteine up to the conserved J-encoded phenylalanine. Sequences without an unambiguous match to a single V gene segment were excluded from the earlier analysis of over 500 of the donors. In an earlier analysis of several hundred of the donors, V segments were called functional above 56.7% productive rearrangements and were called segregating when the between-donor standard deviation exceeded 5%. A statistical classification framework was developed to diagnose cytomegalovirus status using the catalog of TCR beta chain sequences. In a later analysis, V and J genes were assigned by comparing TCR nucleotide sequences against IMGT/GENE-DB human TR gene sequences. A later analysis assigned CDR3 sequences and most-parsimonious VDJ recombination scenarios with the TCRdist pipeline. In a later analysis, each TCR beta chain was defined by its CDR3 amino acid sequence together with its V-gene family, and reads lacking a unique V-gene family were excluded. In a later analysis, fewer than 600 highly shared, low-generation-probability nucleotide sequences were removed to address suspected cross-contamination and a sequencing artifact. For each public chain, a later analysis derived a clonal expansion index from normalized ranks of inferred template counts within each repertoire. Generation probabilities in a later analysis came from a VDJ recombination model fitted to out-of-frame rearrangements, and those results were checked against IGoR. In a later analysis, hypergeometric tests were used to score TCR-TCR, TCR-HLA and TCR-CMV co-occurrence, with a repertoire-size bias correction applied to TCR pairs. A later analysis estimated false discovery rates by permuting HLA or CMV assignments 20 times. A later analysis grouped co-occurring TCRs with DBSCAN, adding TCRdist sequence similarity when clustering within HLA-allele-positive subsets. Co-occurrence clustering excluded repertoires with fewer than 30,000 or more than 120,000 public chains, plus five with anomalous nucleotide sharing. Not all clones reach the TCRdb copy of this immuneACCESS table, which keeps in-frame sequences only. Checked studies attribute under half of the gap to unresolved V genes and leave the rest unexplained. The V and J calls and the clone size are those of that table, but D and trimming were determined from the DNA. This sample comprises fewer than 200,000 clones, around 80% of them detected only once. The ten most abundant clones make up 4.3% of the sample.

In regard to this clone: No cognate antigen has been identified for it. Per-base quality was not reported, and no clone a single base away is much larger than it.

Reading the germline V gene gives CDR1 ENHRY and CDR2 SYGVKD. The CDR3 runs 15 residues from the cysteine to the phenylalanine. The sequence is cut down to CDR3 DNA, 45 bases in frame from base 1. V drops 9 bases and J drops 4 bases, leaving 20 bases in between. The cohort consisted of hundreds of healthy bone marrow donors. All cohort members were sampled while nominally healthy, although unrecorded immune exposures were likely present. The donor tested CMV seronegative, placing the donor among the 300 to 450 seronegative members of the cohort. A peripheral blood sample was provided by each donor, and peripheral blood mononuclear cells were used for TCR beta sequencing. Genomic DNA was extracted from the blood cell samples with the Qiagen DNeasy Blood Extraction Kit. On the study overall, not on this receptor specifically: In a later analysis, around 15,000 TCR beta sequences were associated with specific HLA alleles at a false discovery rate of 0.05. Roughly 15 rarely observed V segments, including chromosome 9 orphons, were excluded from the earlier analysis of some 590 of the donors because counts were too low. An association between a missense DCLRE1C variant and V-gene and J-gene trimming of TCR beta chains was found in a later genetic analysis and replicated in an independent cohort. The authors suggested that the approach could potentially be extended to other disease states and immunological phenotypes. When HLA alleles, especially DR and DQ, strongly co-occurred, attributing TCR associations to individual alleles was difficult. In a later analysis, HLA-associated TCR beta chains were found to be more clonally expanded and to have lower generation probabilities than equally common non-associated chains. CMV serostatus was the only immune exposure information available for the cohort. Presence/absence analyses assumed roughly uniform sequencing depth across donors, an assumption that may not hold. Most TCR sequences were observed very rarely across donors, whereas some public TCRs were present in many individuals. A further reported finding was that TCR beta sequences accurately predicted the HLA-A and HLA-B alleles for most subjects in the first cohort. According to a later genetic analysis, donors in an Asian-associated ancestry cluster had fewer N-insertions in productive TCRs than the approximately 690-donor mean. According to a later analysis, TCR association rates differed among HLA loci, with DRB1 alleles showing the most associated TCRs and HLA-C alleles showing the fewest. In an earlier analysis of 587 of the donors, most TCR beta V segments were observed in productive rearrangements about 87% or about 30% of the time, broadly matching IMGT annotations. HLA typing was unavailable for some donors at each locus, so association tests used only the typed subset. In this cohort, only TCR beta chains were sequenced, and detectable features were limited by the absence of alpha or paired-chain data. The classifier was reported to diagnose cytomegalovirus status with high specificity and sensitivity in both the original cohort and the validation cohort. According to a later analysis, most CMV-associated TCR beta chains appeared to be HLA-restricted, and the HLA associations seemed to be driven largely by CMV exposure. In vitro tests confirmed that a few of the cytomegalovirus-associated TCR beta chains recognize cytomegalovirus antigens. According to a later analysis, parvovirus B19, influenza, CMV and Epstein-Barr virus appeared linked to several top co-occurrence clusters. The study listed 164 TCR beta chains as associated with cytomegalovirus. Some IMGT-functional V segments, including TRBV6-2 and TRBV6-3, could not be distinguished by the 87-base-pair reads and were therefore excluded. The sequencing pipeline was judged likely to have produced a cluster of highly shared sequence variants as a technical artifact. Linkage disequilibrium might explain the correlated functional status among segregating V segments, but an unknown experimental factor could not be ruled out.

The sequence is built from TRBV10-3 and TRBJ2-3; perhaps TRBD2 is the D gene, with 6 bases matching. This clonotype was obtained from a man aged 35 to 55 in good health and CMV-seronegative. Sequenced material: PBMCs. In nucleotides, the sequence is TGTGCCATAACTGCCCTGGGGGGTTTGGCAGATACGCAGTATTTT. Its translation reads: CAITALGGLADTQYF.